This T cell receptor (beta chain) was sequenced during a study of T cell responses to AZD1222 COVID-19 vaccine. Here immunoSEQ multiplex PCR was the method, and the copy in TCRdb shows in-frame clones only, minus some. The repertoire table contains about 140,000 clones. This CDR3 has 13 residues. Germline-derived CDR1 and CDR2 are GTSNPN and SVGIG (reference sequence). Trimming pared 4 bases from V and 3 bases from J, leaving 12 bases between. Of note for this clone: The antigen is not known.

The study, taken as a whole, reports: Reports indicate that nearly half of spike-specific TCRs are directed at unmutated variant regions. The study sampled repertoires only after the peak T cell response. Spike-specific TCR repertoires showed rising breadth and depth after two AZD1222 doses.

This chain uses TRBV30 with TRBJ1-1, with a tentative D call TRBD1 (5 bases). The clonotype comes from an adult in good health. Specimen: peripheral blood. CDR3 region: CAWTGVGYTEAFF. For the CDR3, the DNA is TGTGCCTGGACGGGGGTTGGGTACACTGAAGCTTTCTTT. The full variable domain, its missing parts supplied by reference TRBV30 and TRBJ1-1, is SQTIHQWPATLVQPVGSPLSLECTVEGTSNPNLYWYRQAAGRGLQLLFYSVGIGQISSEVPQNLSASRPQDRQFILSSKKLLLSDSGFYLCAWTGVGYTEAFFGQGTRLTVV.